The sequence of this T cell receptor beta chain was determined in a study of blood T cell repertoires in COVID-19. Study-level background: Acute and convalescent COVID-19 specimens originated in the United States, Italy and Spain.

Germline V gene data show CDR1 as SGHAT and CDR2 as FQNNGV. The CDR3 runs to 14 residues. Trimming cost V 5 bases and J 4 bases, with 15 bases left between them. Profiled with immunoSEQ multiplex PCR; TCRdb holds only in-frame clones, not every one. The sample lists 65,000 to 90,000 clones; around 85% were seen once. This chain joins TRBV11-2 and TRBJ2-7; D is ambiguous. The clonotype originates from a man aged 30 to 39 with acute or convalescent COVID-19. The sequencing sample was made of peripheral blood. The CDR3 DNA is TGTGCCAGCAGCCTCCGGAGACCGCCGTACGAGCAGTACTTC. The encoded protein is CASSLRRPPYEQYF.